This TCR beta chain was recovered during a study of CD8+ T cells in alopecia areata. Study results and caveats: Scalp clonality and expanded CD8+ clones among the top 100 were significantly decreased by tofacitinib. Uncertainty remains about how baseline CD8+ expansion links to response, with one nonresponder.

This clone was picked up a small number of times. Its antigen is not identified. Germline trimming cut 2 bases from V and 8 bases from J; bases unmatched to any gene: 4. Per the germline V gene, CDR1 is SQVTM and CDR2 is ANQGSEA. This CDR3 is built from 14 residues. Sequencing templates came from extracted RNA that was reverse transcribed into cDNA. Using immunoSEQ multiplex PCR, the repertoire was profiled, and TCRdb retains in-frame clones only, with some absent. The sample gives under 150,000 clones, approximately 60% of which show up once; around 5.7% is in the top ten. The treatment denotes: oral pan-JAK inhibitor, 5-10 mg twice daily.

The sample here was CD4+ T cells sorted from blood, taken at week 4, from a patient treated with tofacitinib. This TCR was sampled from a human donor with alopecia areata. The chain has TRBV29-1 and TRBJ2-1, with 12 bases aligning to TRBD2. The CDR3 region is CSVEYRLAGDEQFF. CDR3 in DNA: TGCAGCGTTGAATACCGACTAGCGGGAGATGAGCAGTTCTTC.